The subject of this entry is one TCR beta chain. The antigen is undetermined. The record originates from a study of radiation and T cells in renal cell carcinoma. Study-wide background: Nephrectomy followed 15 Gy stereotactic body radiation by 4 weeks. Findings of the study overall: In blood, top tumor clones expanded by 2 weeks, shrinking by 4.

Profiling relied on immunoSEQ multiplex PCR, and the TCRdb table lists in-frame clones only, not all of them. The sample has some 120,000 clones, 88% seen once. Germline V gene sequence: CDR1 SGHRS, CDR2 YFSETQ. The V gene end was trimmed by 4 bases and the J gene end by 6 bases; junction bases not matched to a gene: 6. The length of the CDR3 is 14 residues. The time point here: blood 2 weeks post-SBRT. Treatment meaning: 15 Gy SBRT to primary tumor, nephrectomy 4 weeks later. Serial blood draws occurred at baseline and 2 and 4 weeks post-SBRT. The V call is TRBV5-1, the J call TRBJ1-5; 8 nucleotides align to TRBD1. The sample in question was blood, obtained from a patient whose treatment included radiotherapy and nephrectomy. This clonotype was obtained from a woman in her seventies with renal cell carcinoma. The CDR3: CASSPTGDGQPQHF. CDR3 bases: TGCGCCAGCAGCCCGACAGGGGATGGTCAGCCCCAGCATTTT.